The 17 T cell receptor beta chains given below trace back to one sample, sequenced in a study of blood T cell repertoires in COVID-19 (dated by TCRdb to 2018 to 2021). Library creation used the immunoSEQ multiplex PCR assay. TCRdb's version of the immuneACCESS table is confined to in-frame rearrangements and falls short of the full clone set. An unresolved V gene accounts for under half of the shortfall where checked; the remainder is of unknown origin. The sample has 40,000 to 55,000 clones on record, 90% of them singletons. The ten largest account for less than 10% of the sample. Sequencing was done on a sample of peripheral blood. These receptors all come from a woman aged 80 or older with acute or convalescent COVID-19.

The chain is built from TRBV10-1 and TRBJ2-1; a weak D match, TRBD1 (5 bases). The CDR3 covers 15 residues. V was cut by 0 bases and J by 8 bases, with 14 bases left in between. Looked up from germline, CDR1 is WNHNN and CDR2 is SYGVQD (reference sequence). DNA for the CDR3: TGCGCCAGCAGTGAGTCTGAAAAGGGGCGCGATGAGCAGTTCTTC. Translated, it gives CASSESEKGRDEQFF.

The chain joins TRBV15 to TRBJ1-2; the match to TRBD1 covers 11 bases. V was pared by 6 bases and J by 7 bases, with 7 bases of the junction left unmatched. This CDR3 contains 14 residues. Germline V gene data show CDR1 as LNHNV and CDR2 as YYDKDF (reference sequence). The CDR3 sequence is CATRRTGGVSGYTF. CDR3 nucleotide sequence: TGTGCCACCAGACGGACAGGGGGCGTCAGTGGCTACACCTTC.

This chain connects TRBV7-2 to TRBJ2-7; 10 bases fit TRBD2. From germline, CDR1 is SGHTA and CDR2 FQGNSA. There are 16 residues in the CDR3. V shed 4 bases and J 3 bases; nucleotides not matched to a gene: 9. The CDR3 bases are TGTGCCAGCAGCTCTCAGGACTGGACTAGCGGCTACGAGCAGTACTTC. Its protein product is CASSSQDWTSGYEQYF.

V and J are TRBV5-1 and TRBJ1-2; a weak D match, TRBD1 (5 bases). The CDR3 covers 15 residues. Germline CDR1 SGHRS, CDR2 YFSETQ. Trimming removed 0 bases from V and 2 bases from J, with 11 bases in between. This CDR3 reads CASSLAGGRNYGYTF. The CDR3 bases are TGCGCCAGCAGCTTGGCCGGGGGACGGAACTATGGCTACACCTTC.

CDR3 DNA sequence: TGTGCCAGCAGTTTTAGCACCGGGGTGGGCAATAATTCACCCCTCCACTTT. It codes for CASSFSTGVGNNSPLHF. The gene calls are TRBV27 and TRBJ1-6; no clear D gene. Per germline, CDR1 MNHEY and CDR2 SMNVEV (reference sequence). Trimming shortened V by 3 bases and J by 5 bases, and 17 bases separated the two germline ends. CDR3 size: 17 residues.

The chain recombines TRBV5-1 with TRBJ2-1; 10 nucleotides match TRBD2. The length of the CDR3 is 16 residues. In germline, CDR1 is SGHRS, CDR2 YFSETQ. Trimming removed 4 bases from V and 7 bases from J; junction bases left unmatched: 11. The CDR3 nucleotides read TGCGCCAGCAGCGGATTAGCGGGAGGTGAGGGGAATGAGCAGTTCTTC. This sequence encodes CASSGLAGGEGNEQFF. The variable domain in full, with the rest retrieved from reference TRBV5-1 and TRBJ2-1, is KAGVTQTPRYLIKTRGQQVTLSCSPISGHRSVSWYQQTPGQGLQFLFEYFSETQRNKGNFPGRFSGRQFSNSRSEMNVSTLELGDSALYLCASSGLAGGEGNEQFFGPGTRLTVL.

The chain carries TRBV5-1 and TRBJ2-2, with 12 bases lining up with TRBD2. The CDR3 runs 16 residues. Trimming cost V 3 bases and J 5 bases; bases outside gene matches: 5. Germline assignment: CDR1 SGHRS and CDR2 YFSETQ. The CDR3 is CASSYRLAGDTGELFF. CDR3 DNA: TGCGCCAGCAGCTACCGACTAGCGGGAGATACCGGGGAGCTGTTTTTT.

The chain recombines TRBV5-4 with TRBJ2-1; TRBD2 matches 10 bases. V lost 5 bases, J lost 10 bases, and 12 bases stayed unmatched. Germline V gives CDR1 SGHNT, CDR2 YYREEE (reference sequence). The CDR3 has 15 residues. The CDR3 reads CASSILLLAGEEQFF. In nucleotides, the CDR3 is TGTGCCAGCAGTATTCTCTTGCTAGCGGGAGAAGAGCAGTTCTTC.

The CDR3 DNA sequence: TGTGCCAGCTCACCTTTGGGACAGGGTCCTGGGGCCAACGTCCTGACTTTC. Its translation is CASSPLGQGPGANVLTF. The chain couples TRBV18 to TRBJ2-6; 9 bases align to TRBD1. Germline assignment: CDR1 KGHSH and CDR2 LQKENI. The junction had 5 bases not matched to a gene; V was cut back by 3 bases and J by 2 bases. The CDR3 has 17 amino acids. Filled out from reference TRBV18 and TRBJ2-6, the complete variable domain reads NAGVMQNPRHLVRRRGQEARLRCSPMKGHSHVYWYRQLPEEGLKFMVYLQKENIIDESGMPKERFSAEFPKEGPSILRIQQVVRGDSAAYFCASSPLGQGPGANVLTFGAGSRLTVL.

The J gene is TRBJ2-5, the V gene TRBV7-3; 7 bases align to TRBD2. Germline CDR1 reads SGHTA; CDR2 reads FQGTGA. This CDR3 contains 14 residues. V lost 5 bases and J lost 4; bases outside the gene matches: 7. DNA for the CDR3: TGTGCCAGCAGCCGTGCGGGAGTAGGAGAGACCCAGTACTTC. Amino acid sequence: CASSRAGVGETQYF.

This clone was counted a few times. The V gene is TRBV3-1 (or the pseudogene TRBV3-2), the J gene TRBJ2-1; tentative D call: TRBD2 (5 bases). Looked up from germline, CDR1 is LGHDT and CDR2 is YNNKEL (reference sequence). CDR3 size: 17 residues. The V end lost 0 bases, the J end lost 5 bases, and 17 bases lay between the germline ends. CDR3 sequence reads: CASSQDKDGVLNNEQFF. CDR3 bases: TGTGCCAGCAGCCAAGATAAGGACGGGGTTCTGAACAATGAGCAGTTCTTC.

The chain has TRBV5-1 and TRBJ1-6; D is unclear. V lost 0 bases to trimming and J lost 7 bases, with 14 bases between them. Per germline, CDR1 SGHRS and CDR2 YFSETQ. The CDR3 is 16 residues long. The CDR3 reads CASSLDPTPGNSPLHF. The CDR3 bases are TGCGCCAGCAGCTTGGACCCCACTCCGGGAAATTCACCCCTCCACTTT.

The chain carries TRBV7-9 and TRBJ2-2; 8 bases match TRBD2. The CDR3 has 16 residues. Germline V gene sequence: CDR1 SEHNR, CDR2 FQNEAQ (reference sequence). Trimming cost V 1 base and J 5 bases; bases outside gene matches: 6. As DNA, the CDR3 is TGTGCCAGCAGCTTAGAACTAGCGGTGAGGACCGGGGAGCTGTTTTTT. It codes for CASSLELAVRTGELFF.

The chain uses TRBV19 and TRBJ2-1, with D possibly being TRBD2 (5 bases). Per germline, CDR1 LNHDA and CDR2 SQIVND (reference sequence). This CDR3 is built from 17 residues. The V and J ends lost 8 bases and 0 bases respectively, with 20 bases between them. Here the CDR3 reads CASSPRAESGSYNEQFF. CDR3 DNA sequence: TGTGCCAGTTCGCCCCGAGCGGAATCTGGCTCCTACAATGAGCAGTTCTTC.

The CDR3 is CASSSSGANVLTF. The CDR3 region has the DNA TGTGCCAGCAGCAGCTCTGGGGCCAACGTCCTGACTTTC. The J gene is TRBJ2-6, the V gene TRBV25-1; no clear D gene. Trimming stripped 6 bases from V and 0 bases from J, with 3 bases between. This CDR3 is 13 amino acids long. Germline CDR1 is MGHDK and CDR2 is SYGVNS. Based on the CDR3 plus reference TRBV25-1 and TRBJ2-6, the full variable domain is EADIYQTPRYLVIGTGKKITLECSQTMGHDKMYWYQQDPGMELHLIHYSYGVNSTEKGDLSSESTVSRIRTEHFPLTLESARPSHTSQYLCASSSSGANVLTFGAGSRLTVL.

This chain links TRBV7-9 with TRBJ2-7; possibly TRBD2 for D (6 bases). This CDR3 is built from 15 residues. The germline gives CDR1 SEHNR, CDR2 FQNEAQ (reference sequence). V was pared by 5 bases and J by 3 bases, with 17 bases between. CDR3 sequence: CASSLGLWQNYEQYF. As DNA, the CDR3 is TGTGCCAGCAGCCTGGGACTGTGGCAAAACTACGAGCAGTACTTC. Based on the CDR3 plus reference TRBV7-9 and TRBJ2-7, the full variable domain is DTGVSQNPRHKITKRGQNVTFRCDPISEHNRLYWYRQTLGQGPEFLTYFQNEAQLEKSRLLSDRFSAERPKGSFSTLEIQRTEQGDSAMYLCASSLGLWQNYEQYFGPGTRLTVT.

As DNA, the CDR3 is TGCGCCAGCAGGGCTAGTTTTCTTCATGAGCAGTTCTTC. Translation: CASRASFLHEQFF. The chain carries TRBV5-1 and TRBJ2-1; no clear D gene. V was pared by 5 bases and J by 8 bases, with 14 bases between. This CDR3 region has 13 residues. Germline V gives CDR1 SGHRS, CDR2 YFSETQ.